The rows below give T cell receptor beta chains drawn from one sample of a study of response to subunit inactivated influenza vaccine. From the RT-PCR reads, TCRdb called clonotypes with MiXCR, one entry per CDR3 protein. The sample lists about 520,000 distinct CDR3 sequences; 25% were seen once. The sequences come from CD4+ T cells sorted from PBMCs, collected around 5 days after vaccination. All receptors come from a man in his fifties or sixties who received an inactivated influenza vaccine. CDR3s include the opening cysteine and the closing phenylalanine or tryptophan. D genes are given only for firm matches. Clone size is shown for a subset of rows, as once, few, many or a class of expanded clone.

j_call d_call v_call clone_size cdr3_nt cdr3_aa
TRBJ2-3 TRBD1 TRBV5-1 . TGCGCCAGCAGCCAGGGACAGGCAACAGATACGCAGTATTTT CASSQGQATDTQYF
TRBJ2-2 . TRBV4-3 few TGCGCCAGCAGCCAAGTCCGCGGGGGCGGGGCCGGGGAGCTGTTTTTT CASSQVRGGGAGELFF
TRBJ1-2 TRBD1 TRBV6-5 many TGTGCCAGCAGTTACTCCGACCAGGGGGCGTATGGCTACACCTTC CASSYSDQGAYGYTF
TRBJ2-1 . TRBV7-2 . TGTGCCAGCAGCTTCCGCGTGGGCGGGGTCACCAATGAGCAGTTCTTC CASSFRVGGVTNEQFF
TRBJ1-1 . TRBV7-2 . TGTGCCAGCAGCTCTGGGGGTACAGGTTTTAGGACTGAAGCTTTCTTT CASSSGGTGFRTEAFF
TRBJ2-7 . TRBV7-6 . TGTGCCAGCAGCCCAAGTGCATGGGCTACGGGGGAGCAGTACTTC CASSPSAWATGEQYF
TRBJ2-1 . TRBV7-9 few TGTGCCAGCAGCCCCGCGAGTAATGAGCAGTTCTTC CASSPASNEQFF
TRBJ1-2 . TRBV7-2 . TGTGCCAGCAGCTTAGGAAGCTCCTCCTATGGCTACACCTTC CASSLGSSSYGYTF
TRBJ2-7 TRBD2 TRBV5-1 few TGCGCCAGCAGCTTCTCGATTAGCGGGGGGGAACAGTACTTC CASSFSISGGEQYF
TRBJ2-1 . TRBV7-2 . TGTGCCAGCAGCTTAGGATTGGAGGAGTTCTTC CASSLGLEEFF
TRBJ2-1 . TRBV5-1 . TGCGCCAGCAGCCGAATGGGGATGGCGGGACCCTACAATGAGCAGTTCTTC CASSRMGMAGPYNEQFF
TRBJ2-1 TRBD1 TRBV6-2/TRBV6-3 . TGTGCCAGCAGTCTCACAGGGGTGGCTTACAATGAGCAGTTCTTC CASSLTGVAYNEQFF
TRBJ2-7 . TRBV7-8 few TGTGCCAGCAGCCGTACCGGGACTTCATCCTACGAGCAGTACTTC CASSRTGTSSYEQYF
TRBJ2-7 . TRBV5-1 few TGCGCCAGCGCAATAAATCTGGGCAGCTACGAGCAGTACTTC CASAINLGSYEQYF
TRBJ2-3 . TRBV20-1 . TGCAGTGCTAGAGATCCGTCAGGCCAAGGGCCATCAGATACGCAGTATTTT CSARDPSGQGPSDTQYF
TRBJ1-2 . TRBV3-1 . TGTGCCAGCAGCCACAGGATTTCGGGTGGCTACACCTTC CASSHRISGGYTF
TRBJ1-6 . TRBV6-1 few TGTGCCAGCCTGCGGAACCGAGATTCACCCCTCCACTTT CASLRNRDSPLHF
TRBJ2-7 TRBD2 TRBV20-1 few TGCAGTGCACCCCAAGCGGGGGGGGCCTACGAGCAGTACTTC CSAPQAGGAYEQYF
TRBJ2-7 . TRBV20-1 . TGCAGTGCTAGAGTTCTCGACCCCTTGGGGCTCTACGAGCAGTACTTC CSARVLDPLGLYEQYF
TRBJ2-2 . TRBV5-1 . TGCGCCAGCAGCCTCCGGGACGCCTTCGGGGAGCTGTTTTTT CASSLRDAFGELFF
TRBJ2-5 . TRBV20-1 . TGCAGTGCTGGCTTCTTCCAGGGGATTTGGAGAGAGACCCAGTACTTC CSAGFFQGIWRETQYF
TRBJ2-1 . TRBV12-3/TRBV12-4 . TGTGCCAGCAGTTCACTCCAGAGGGCGGGAAGGGATGAGCAGTTCTTC CASSSLQRAGRDEQFF
TRBJ2-7 . TRBV20-1 many TGCAGTGCTAGTCAAGGTCACAGGGAAGGGCAGTACTTC CSASQGHREGQYF
TRBJ2-1 TRBD2 TRBV20-1 . TGCAGTGCTCTCGGACTAGCGAATTACAATGAGCAGTTCTTC CSALGLANYNEQFF
TRBJ1-2 . TRBV3-1 . TGTGCCAGCAGCCAAGGGGTGCGGCATGGCTACACCTTC CASSQGVRHGYTF
TRBJ2-3 TRBD2 TRBV29-1 . TGCAGCGTTTACGGACTAGCGGGGACGGAAGGCACAGATACGCAGTATTTT CSVYGLAGTEGTDTQYF
TRBJ2-3 . TRBV29-1 few TGCAGCTTCTCGGTATACACAGATACGCAGTATTTT CSFSVYTDTQYF
TRBJ2-7 TRBD2 TRBV5-1 once TGCGCCAGCAGCTTGGCGACTAGCGGGATAGGGGAGCAGTACTTC CASSLATSGIGEQYF
TRBJ1-5 . TRBV30 once TGTGCCTGGAGTTCACAGTACAATCAGCCCCAGCATTTT CAWSSQYNQPQHF
TRBJ2-7 . TRBV18 . TGTGCCAGCCAGTGGGACAACGACTACGAGCAGTACTTC CASQWDNDYEQYF
TRBJ2-1 . TRBV6-5 few TGTGCCAGCAGTTACTTCGCAGGGACCTACAATGAGCAGTTCTTC CASSYFAGTYNEQFF
TRBJ2-3 TRBD2 TRBV15 few TGTGCCACCAGCAGAACTAGCGGGGGGCCAGATACGCAGTATTTT CATSRTSGGPDTQYF
TRBJ2-7 . TRBV7-9 . TGTGCCAGCAGCTTAGATGACATCCTCTTCTCCTACGAGCAGTACTTC CASSLDDILFSYEQYF
TRBJ1-5 . TRBV10-3 few TGTGCCATCAGTAAGGGAACAGGGCGTCAGCCCCAGCATTTT CAISKGTGRQPQHF
TRBJ2-7 TRBD1 TRBV5-1 few TGCGCCAGCAGCTTGGCCCCGGGACAGGGATTCTACGAGCAGTACTTC CASSLAPGQGFYEQYF
TRBJ2-3 TRBD2 TRBV10-3 once TGTGCCATCAGTGTGTGGTCCGGTGGACTAGCGGACACAGATACGCAGTATTTT CAISVWSGGLADTDTQYF
TRBJ2-1 TRBD2 TRBV12-3/TRBV12-4 . TGTGCCAGCAGCCACTTACTAGCGGGAGGGTACAATGAGCAGTTCTTC CASSHLLAGGYNEQFF
TRBJ2-7 TRBD1 TRBV6-2/TRBV6-3 few TGTGCCAGCAGTACGTGGACAGGGGGCCAGTACGAGCAGTACTTC CASSTWTGGQYEQYF
TRBJ2-2 TRBD1 TRBV20-1 few TGCAGTGCTAGAGGGGGTAGGGTCGGGACAGGGAACACCGGGGAGCTGTTTTTT CSARGGRVGTGNTGELFF
TRBJ2-4 TRBD1 TRBV12-3/TRBV12-4 . TGTGCCAGCAGTCTAACGACAGGGCGGAACATTCAGTACTTC CASSLTTGRNIQYF
TRBJ2-1 . TRBV7-2 . TGTGCCAGCAGCTTAGCGGCGGACTCCTACAATGAGCAGTTCTTC CASSLAADSYNEQFF
TRBJ2-1 TRBD2 TRBV10-2 . TGCGCCAGCAGGGGCCTAGCGGGGGGGCCGATTGAGCAGTTCTTC CASRGLAGGPIEQFF
TRBJ1-1 . TRBV3-1 . TGTGCCAGCACGCCCGGGACCGCCTATGGCACTGAAGCTTTCTTT CASTPGTAYGTEAFF
TRBJ2-5 . TRBV6-2/TRBV6-3 many TGTGCCAGCAGTTATCGGGCGGAGGGGGAGACCCAGTACTTC CASSYRAEGETQYF
TRBJ2-3 TRBD1 TRBV29-1 few TGCAGCGTTGCGACAGGGCCAGATACGCAGTATTTT CSVATGPDTQYF
TRBJ2-7 TRBD1 TRBV2 many TGTGCCAGCAGATACCGACAGGGGATAATCGAGCAGTACTTC CASRYRQGIIEQYF
TRBJ2-5 TRBD1 TRBV5-1 . TGCGCCAGCAGCCTGGGACAGGGGGCATGGGAGACCCAGTACTTC CASSLGQGAWETQYF
TRBJ2-3 . TRBV20-1 . TGCAGTGCTAGTCCCGCGGGGAATGGAGATACGCAGTATTTT CSASPAGNGDTQYF
TRBJ1-2 . TRBV2 few TGTGCCAGCAGGTTGACAGACGGCAGGGATGGCTACACCTTC CASRLTDGRDGYTF
TRBJ1-2 . TRBV7-2 few TGTGCCAGCAGCTATCTGGCAGGGCGAGGCTACACCTTC CASSYLAGRGYTF
TRBJ2-7 . TRBV12-3/TRBV12-4 many TGTGCCAGCAGGGCTTCCTGGGGGTCCGGGCTTCGACCCTACGAGCAGTACTTC CASRASWGSGLRPYEQYF
TRBJ2-1 . TRBV4-2 few TGTGCCAGCAGGCCCCGAGGTCTCATGCATGAGCAGTTCTTC CASRPRGLMHEQFF
TRBJ1-1 . TRBV12-3/TRBV12-4 few TGTGCCAGCAGTTCCCACGGAGGCCCTGAAGCTTTCTTT CASSSHGGPEAFF
TRBJ2-7 TRBD1 TRBV27 few TGTGCCAGCAGTGCGACGACAGGGGGAAGAGTAAGTTCCTACGAGCAGTACTTC CASSATTGGRVSSYEQYF
TRBJ2-7 TRBD1 TRBV18 . TGTGCCAGCTCACCCGCCGGGACAGGGGTGGGAGAGCAGTACTTC CASSPAGTGVGEQYF
TRBJ2-2 . TRBV19 . TGTGCCAGTAGTACCGGGGCCCTAGCGAGCACCGGGGAGCTGTTTTTT CASSTGALASTGELFF